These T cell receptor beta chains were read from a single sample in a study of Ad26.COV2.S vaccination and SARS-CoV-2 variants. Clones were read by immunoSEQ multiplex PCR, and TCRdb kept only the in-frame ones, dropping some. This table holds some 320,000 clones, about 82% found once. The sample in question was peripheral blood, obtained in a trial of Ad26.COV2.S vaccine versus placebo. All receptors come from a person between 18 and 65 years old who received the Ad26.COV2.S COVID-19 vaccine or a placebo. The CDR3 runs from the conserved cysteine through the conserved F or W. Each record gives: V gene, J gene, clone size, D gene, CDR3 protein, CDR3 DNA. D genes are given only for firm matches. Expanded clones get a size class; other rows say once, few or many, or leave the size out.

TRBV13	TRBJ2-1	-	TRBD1	CASSQTGSPYNEQFF	TGTGCCAGCAGCCAGACAGGGAGCCCTTACAATGAGCAGTTCTTC
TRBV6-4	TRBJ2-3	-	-	CASSEGASADTQYF	TGTGCCAGCAGTGAAGGAGCTAGCGCAGATACGCAGTATTTT
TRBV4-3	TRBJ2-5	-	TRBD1	CASSQEGGGQETQYF	TGCGCCAGCAGCCAAGAAGGGGGCGGCCAAGAGACCCAGTACTTC
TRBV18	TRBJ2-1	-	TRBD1	CASSPSTGAYNEQFF	TGTGCCAGCTCACCCTCGACAGGGGCTTACAATGAGCAGTTCTTC
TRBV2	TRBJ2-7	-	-	CASSEAIYEQYF	TGTGCCAGCAGTGAAGCGATATACGAGCAGTACTTC
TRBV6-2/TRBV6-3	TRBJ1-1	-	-	CASSPRENTEAFF	TGTGCCAGCAGTCCCAGGGAAAACACTGAAGCTTTCTTT
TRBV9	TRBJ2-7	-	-	CASSVEGLSSYEQYF	TGTGCCAGCAGCGTAGAGGGGCTAAGCTCCTACGAGCAGTACTTC
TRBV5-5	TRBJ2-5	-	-	CASSLLVGSIETQYF	TGTGCCAGCAGCTTGTTGGTGGGATCCATAGAGACCCAGTACTTC
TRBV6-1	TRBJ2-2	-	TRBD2	CASSEALPGSGGVAGVVGELFF	TGTGCCAGCAGTGAAGCGCTTCCGGGGAGCGGGGGTGTAGCGGGAGTGGTCGGGGAGCTGTTTTTT
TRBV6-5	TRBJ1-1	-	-	CASSYEAGPKAEAFF	TGTGCCAGCAGTTACGAGGCAGGGCCCAAGGCTGAAGCTTTCTTT
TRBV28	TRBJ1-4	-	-	CASMWQAPGNEKLFF	TGTGCCAGCATGTGGCAGGCTCCCGGGAATGAAAAACTGTTTTTT
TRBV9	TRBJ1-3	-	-	CASSTAVSGNTIYF	TGTGCCAGCAGCACTGCCGTCTCTGGAAACACCATATATTTT
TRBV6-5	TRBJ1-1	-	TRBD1	CASTSTGMVNTEAFF	TGTGCCAGCACATCGACAGGGATGGTGAACACTGAAGCTTTCTTT
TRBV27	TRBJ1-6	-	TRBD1	CASHGQGASPLHF	TGTGCCAGCCACGGACAGGGGGCCTCACCCCTCCACTTT
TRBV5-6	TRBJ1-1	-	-	CASSLVRGTEAFF	TGTGCCAGCAGCTTGGTCAGGGGTACTGAAGCTTTCTTT
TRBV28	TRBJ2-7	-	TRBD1	CASSLNLRGLPMVQYF	TGTGCCAGCAGTTTAAACCTCAGGGGGCTCCCTATGGTGCAGTACTTC
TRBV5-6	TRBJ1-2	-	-	CASSWDATTNYGYTF	TGTGCCAGCAGCTGGGACGCCACGACTAACTATGGCTACACCTTC
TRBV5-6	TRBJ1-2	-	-	CASSLGREGYGYTF	TGTGCCAGCAGCTTGGGGAGGGAGGGCTATGGCTACACCTTC
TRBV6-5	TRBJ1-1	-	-	CASRTNRDIPEAFF	TGTGCCAGCAGAACAAATCGGGACATTCCAGAAGCTTTCTTT
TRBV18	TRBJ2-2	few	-	CASSPRGGAETGELFF	TGTGCCAGCTCACCCAGGGGGGGCGCGGAGACCGGGGAGCTGTTTTTT
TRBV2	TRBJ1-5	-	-	CASSARVGNQPQHF	TGTGCCAGCAGTGCGCGGGTGGGCAATCAGCCCCAGCATTTT
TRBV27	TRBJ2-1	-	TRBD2	CASSTYSGTSHLSSYNEQFF	TGTGCCAGCAGTACCTACTCCGGGACTAGTCACCTTAGCTCCTACAATGAGCAGTTCTTC
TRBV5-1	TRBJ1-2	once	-	CASRTGYDYGYTF	TGCGCCAGCAGGACGGGGTACGACTATGGCTACACCTTC
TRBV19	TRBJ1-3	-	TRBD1	CARGQGGPGNTIYF	TGTGCCAGGGGACAGGGAGGGCCTGGAAACACCATATATTTT
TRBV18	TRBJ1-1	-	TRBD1	CASSPAGRGRLNTEAFF	TGTGCCAGCTCACCGGCTGGCAGGGGGCGGTTGAACACTGAAGCTTTCTTT
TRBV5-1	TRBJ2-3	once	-	CASSLQGTTGDTQYF	TGCGCCAGCAGCTTGCAGGGGACCACGGGGGATACGCAGTATTTT
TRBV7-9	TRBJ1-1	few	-	CASSRTGPRGNTEAFF	TGTGCCAGCAGCCGCACAGGGCCTCGGGGGAACACTGAAGCTTTCTTT
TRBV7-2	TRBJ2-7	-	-	CASSLGTEHYEQYF	TGTGCCAGCAGCTTAGGGACTGAGCATTACGAGCAGTACTTC
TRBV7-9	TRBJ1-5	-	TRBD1	CASSLGQGNQPQHF	TGTGCCAGCAGCTTGGGACAGGGCAATCAGCCCCAGCATTTT
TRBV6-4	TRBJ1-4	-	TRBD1	CASSDPIRRGQVNEKLFF	TGTGCCAGCAGTGACCCTATTAGGAGAGGACAGGTGAATGAAAAACTGTTTTTT
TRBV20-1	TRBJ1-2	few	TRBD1	CSASPRTGNRPGYTF	TGCAGTGCTAGTCCCCGGACAGGGAACCGCCCGGGCTACACCTTC
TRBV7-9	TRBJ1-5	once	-	CASSLATGAGNQPQHF	TGTGCCAGCAGCTTAGCGACGGGGGCAGGCAATCAGCCCCAGCATTTT
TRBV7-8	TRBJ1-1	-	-	CASSLRTSGYRFTEAFF	TGTGCCAGCAGCTTAAGAACATCGGGATACAGGTTCACTGAAGCTTTCTTT
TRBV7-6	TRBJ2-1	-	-	CASSLGGSFYNEQFF	TGTGCCAGCAGCTTAGGTGGGTCCTTCTACAATGAGCAGTTCTTC
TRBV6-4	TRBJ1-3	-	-	CASSDGSPGNTIYF	TGTGCCAGCAGTGACGGTAGCCCTGGAAACACCATATATTTT
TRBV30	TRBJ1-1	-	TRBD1	CAWSVQAGGYTEAFF	TGTGCCTGGAGTGTACAGGCAGGGGGCTACACTGAAGCTTTCTTT
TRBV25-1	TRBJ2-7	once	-	CASTVGDGSSYEQYF	TGTGCCAGCACCGTAGGGGACGGATCCTCCTACGAGCAGTACTTC
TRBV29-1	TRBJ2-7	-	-	CSVEGKYEQYF	TGCAGCGTGGAGGGGAAATACGAGCAGTACTTC
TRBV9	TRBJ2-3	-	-	CASSVADTDQYF	TGTGCCAGCAGCGTAGCTGACACAGACCAGTATTTT
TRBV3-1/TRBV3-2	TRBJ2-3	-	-	CASSQDPLRLDTQYF	TGTGCCAGCAGCCAAGATCCCCTAAGGCTGGATACGCAGTATTTT
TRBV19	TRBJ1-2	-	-	CASSMISGDGYTF	TGTGCCAGTAGTATGATCTCTGGCGATGGCTACACCTTC
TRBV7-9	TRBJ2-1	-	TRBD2	CASSLGAGELNEQFF	TGTGCCAGCAGCTTAGGGGCGGGGGAGCTCAATGAGCAGTTCTTC
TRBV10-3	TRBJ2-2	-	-	CASQGGLSGELFF	TGTGCCTCCCAGGGGGGGCTTAGCGGGGAGCTGTTTTTT
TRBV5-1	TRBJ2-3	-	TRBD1	CASSRGTGAGGMLDTQYF	TGCGCCAGCAGCCGCGGGACAGGGGCAGGGGGCATGTTAGATACGCAGTATTTT
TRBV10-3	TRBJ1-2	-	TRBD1	CATGQGIEYGYTF	TGTGCCACCGGACAGGGGATCGAGTATGGCTACACCTTC
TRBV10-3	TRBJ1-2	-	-	CAISESPRGTNYGYTF	TGTGCCATCAGTGAGTCCCCAAGGGGAACTAACTATGGCTACACCTTC
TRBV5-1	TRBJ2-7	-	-	CASSLGAGGNYEQYF	TGCGCCAGCAGCTTGGGGGCAGGAGGGAACTACGAGCAGTACTTC
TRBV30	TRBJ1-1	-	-	CAWTGTQHTEAFF	TGTGCCTGGACTGGGACCCAACACACTGAAGCTTTCTTT
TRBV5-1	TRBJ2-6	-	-	CASSLGAGANVLTF	TGCGCCAGCAGCTTGGGCGCTGGGGCCAACGTCCTGACTTTC
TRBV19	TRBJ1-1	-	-	CASSLRTRGTNTEAFF	TGTGCCAGTAGTCTCCGGACTCGGGGGACGAACACTGAAGCTTTCTTT
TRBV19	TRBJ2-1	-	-	CASSIAWGNEQFF	TGTGCCAGTAGTATAGCTTGGGGTAATGAGCAGTTCTTC